The entry below describes one T cell receptor (beta chain). TCRdb keeps only in-frame clones here, not all; method: immunoSEQ multiplex PCR. The sample lists fewer than 250,000 clones, 65% to 90% occurring once. This record comes from a study of blood T cell repertoires in COVID-19. Between the trimmed V and J ends, which lost 5 bases and 6 bases, there was a span of 19 bases. The CDR3 sequence is 16 residues long. Looked up from germline, CDR1 is MDHEN and CDR2 is SYDVKM. This receptor was identified in a middle-aged woman with acute COVID-19. The gene calls are TRBV28 and TRBJ2-2, with a weak D call TRBD2 (6 bases). The sequenced material came from PBMCs or T cells enriched from blood (not recorded which). CDR3 loop: CASSPPGGTPSGELFF. CDR3 sequence (DNA): TGTGCCAGCAGTCCCCCTGGGGGGACCCCATCCGGGGAGCTGTTTTTT.